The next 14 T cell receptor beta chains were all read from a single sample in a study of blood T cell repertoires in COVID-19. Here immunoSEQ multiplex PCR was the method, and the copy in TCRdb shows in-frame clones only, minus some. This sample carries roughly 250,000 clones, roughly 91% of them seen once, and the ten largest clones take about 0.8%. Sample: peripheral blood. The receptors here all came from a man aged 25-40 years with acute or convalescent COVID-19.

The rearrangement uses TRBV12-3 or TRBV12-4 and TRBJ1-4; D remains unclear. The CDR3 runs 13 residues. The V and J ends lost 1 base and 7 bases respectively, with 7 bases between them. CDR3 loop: CASSLEEGEKLFF. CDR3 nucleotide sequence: TGTGCCAGCAGTTTAGAGGAGGGTGAAAAACTGTTTTTT.

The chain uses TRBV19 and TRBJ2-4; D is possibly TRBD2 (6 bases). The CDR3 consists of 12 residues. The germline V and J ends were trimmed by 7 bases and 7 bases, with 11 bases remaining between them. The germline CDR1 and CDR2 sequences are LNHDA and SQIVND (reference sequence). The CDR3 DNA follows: TGTGCCAGTACGGTGGGAGGTAACATTCAGTACTTC. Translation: CASTVGGNIQYF.

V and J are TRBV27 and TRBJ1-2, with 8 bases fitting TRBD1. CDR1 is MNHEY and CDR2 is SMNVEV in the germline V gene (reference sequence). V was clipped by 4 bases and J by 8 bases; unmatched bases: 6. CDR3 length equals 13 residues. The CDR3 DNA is TGTGCCAGCAGTTCACTACAGGGGGGAGGCTACACCTTC. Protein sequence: CASSSLQGGGYTF.

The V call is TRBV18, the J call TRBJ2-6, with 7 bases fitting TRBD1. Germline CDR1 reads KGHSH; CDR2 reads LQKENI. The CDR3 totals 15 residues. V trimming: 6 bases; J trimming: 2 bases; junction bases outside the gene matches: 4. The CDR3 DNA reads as TGTGCCAGCTCCTTGACAGGGACTGGGGCCAACGTCCTGACTTTC. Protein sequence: CASSLTGTGANVLTF.

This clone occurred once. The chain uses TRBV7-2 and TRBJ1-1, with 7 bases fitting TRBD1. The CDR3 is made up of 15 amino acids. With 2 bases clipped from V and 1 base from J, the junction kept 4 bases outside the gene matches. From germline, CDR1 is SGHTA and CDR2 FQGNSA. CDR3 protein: CASSLSGQANTEAFF. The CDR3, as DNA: TGTGCCAGCAGCTTAAGCGGACAGGCGAACACTGAAGCTTTCTTT.

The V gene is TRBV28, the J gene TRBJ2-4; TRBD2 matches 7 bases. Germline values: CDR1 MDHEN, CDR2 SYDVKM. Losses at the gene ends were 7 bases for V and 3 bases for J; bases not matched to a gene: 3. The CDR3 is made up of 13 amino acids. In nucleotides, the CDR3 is TGTGCCAGCACCGGGACTAACAAAAACATTCAGTACTTC. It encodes CASTGTNKNIQYF.

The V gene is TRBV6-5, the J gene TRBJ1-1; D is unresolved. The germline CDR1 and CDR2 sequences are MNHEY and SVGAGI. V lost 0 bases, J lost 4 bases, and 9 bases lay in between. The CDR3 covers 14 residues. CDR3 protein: CASSYSTGVTEAFF. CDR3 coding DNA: TGTGCCAGCAGTTACTCGACCGGGGTCACTGAAGCTTTCTTT.

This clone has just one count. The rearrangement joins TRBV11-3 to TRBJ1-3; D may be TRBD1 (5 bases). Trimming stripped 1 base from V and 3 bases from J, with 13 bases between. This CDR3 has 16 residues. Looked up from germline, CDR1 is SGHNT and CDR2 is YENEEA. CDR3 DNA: TGTGCCAGCAGCTTAGTTTCCAGGGCCAGTGGAAACACCATATATTTT. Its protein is CASSLVSRASGNTIYF.

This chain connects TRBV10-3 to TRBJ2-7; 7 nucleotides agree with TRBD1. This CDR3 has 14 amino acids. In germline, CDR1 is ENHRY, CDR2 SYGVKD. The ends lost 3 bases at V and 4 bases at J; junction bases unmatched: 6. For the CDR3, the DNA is TGTGCCATCAGTGAACCAGGGGGTTCGTACGAGCAGTACTTC. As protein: CAISEPGGSYEQYF.

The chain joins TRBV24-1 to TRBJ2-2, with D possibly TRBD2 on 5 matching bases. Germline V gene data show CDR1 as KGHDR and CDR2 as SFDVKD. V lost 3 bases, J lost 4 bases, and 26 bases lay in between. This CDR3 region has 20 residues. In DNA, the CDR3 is TGTGCCACCAGTGATGGTCTAGCCCCACGAGGGTTACCCTTCACCGGGGAGCTGTTTTTT. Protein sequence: CATSDGLAPRGLPFTGELFF.

The CDR3 nucleotides are TGTGCCAGCTCACCACTCGCAGGGCAGAGTCAGCCCCAGCATTTT. It is translated as CASSPLAGQSQPQHF. V and J are TRBV18 and TRBJ1-5, with a possible D match to TRBD1 (5 bases). Trimming shortened V by 1 base and J by 6 bases, and 13 bases separated the two germline ends. The CDR3 consists of 15 residues. Germline values: CDR1 KGHSH, CDR2 LQKENI. Drawing the rest from reference TRBV18 and TRBJ1-5, the complete variable domain is NAGVMQNPRHLVRRRGQEARLRCSPMKGHSHVYWYRQLPEEGLKFMVYLQKENIIDESGMPKERFSAEFPKEGPSILRIQQVVRGDSAAYFCASSPLAGQSQPQHFGDGTRLSIL.

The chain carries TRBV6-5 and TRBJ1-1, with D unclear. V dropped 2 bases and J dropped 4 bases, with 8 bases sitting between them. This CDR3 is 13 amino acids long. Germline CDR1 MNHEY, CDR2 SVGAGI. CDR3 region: CASSYEVRTEAFF. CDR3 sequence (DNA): TGTGCCAGCAGTTACGAGGTTCGCACTGAAGCTTTCTTT.

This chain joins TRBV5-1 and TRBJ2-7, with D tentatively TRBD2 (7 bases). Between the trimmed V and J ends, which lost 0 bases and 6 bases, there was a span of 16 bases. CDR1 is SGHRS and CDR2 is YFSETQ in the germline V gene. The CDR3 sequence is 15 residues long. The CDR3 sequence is CASSLVRGRVREQYF. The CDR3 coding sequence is TGCGCCAGCAGCTTGGTGAGGGGGAGGGTGCGCGAGCAGTACTTC. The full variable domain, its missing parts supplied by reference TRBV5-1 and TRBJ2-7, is KAGVTQTPRYLIKTRGQQVTLSCSPISGHRSVSWYQQTPGQGLQFLFEYFSETQRNKGNFPGRFSGRQFSNSRSEMNVSTLELGDSALYLCASSLVRGRVREQYFGPGTRLTVT.

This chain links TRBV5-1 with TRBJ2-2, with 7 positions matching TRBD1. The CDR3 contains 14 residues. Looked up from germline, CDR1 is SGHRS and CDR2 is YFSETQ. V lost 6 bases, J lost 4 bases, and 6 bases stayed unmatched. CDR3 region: CASMRDSFTGELFF. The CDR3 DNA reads TGCGCCAGCATGAGGGACAGCTTCACCGGGGAGCTGTTTTTT.